This T cell receptor beta chain was documented in a study of OX40 agonist ivuxolimab in advanced cancers. As for the study in general: Three individuals attained partial responses, comprising one hepatocellular carcinoma case and two cutaneous melanoma cases. Whole-study findings and limits: Antigens targeted by the expanded peripheral T cells were not determined.

Concerning this clone: The antigen is not known.

The data were produced by immunoSEQ multiplex PCR, yet TCRdb's version contains in-frame clones alone and is incomplete. This sample has 70,000 or so clones; approximately 92% occur once, and the top ten carry less than 7.5%. There are 18 residues in the CDR3. Germline CDR1 and CDR2: LGHNA and YSLEER. V was cut by 0 bases and J by 2 bases, with 14 bases left in between. The source material was CD4+ or CD8+ T cells sorted from blood, sampled in a trial of the OX40 agonist ivuxolimab. This TCR was recovered from an adult with an advanced solid tumor such as melanoma, head and neck, liver or kidney cancer. This rearrangement joins TRBV4-3 to TRBJ2-6; D possibly matches TRBD1 or TRBD2 (5 bases each). This CDR3 is CASSQDGGRVTGANVLTF. The CDR3 DNA is TGCGCCAGCAGCCAAGATGGGGGAAGGGTTACTGGGGCCAACGTCCTGACTTTC.